The entry below describes one T cell receptor beta chain. The data are from a study of cytomegalovirus exposure and HLA in healthy donors. With 60 Vbeta and 13 Jbeta primers, the PCR was carried out. Method: immunoSEQ multiplex PCR; TCRdb's copy keeps in-frame clones and lacks some. The data hold approximately 150,000 clones, with more than 75% observed a single time. V trimming: 6 bases; J trimming: 6 bases; junction bases outside the gene matches: 7. The CDR3 has 13 residues. Per the germline V gene, CDR1 is ENHRY and CDR2 is SYGVKD. The chain employs TRBV10-3 and TRBJ2-7; TRBD1 matches at 8 bases. The source material was PBMCs. The clonotype comes from a man between 18 and 29 years old in good health and CMV-seropositive. The CDR3 region has the DNA TGTGCCATCAGAGCGACAGGGGAAGGCGAGCAGTACTTC. Translating gives CAIRATGEGEQYF.